The clone carrying this T cell receptor beta chain occurred many times. Its antigen remains unidentified. V lost 3 bases and J 4 bases, leaving 13 bases between the germline ends. The CDR3 is 14 residues long. These data belong to a study of T cells after yellow fever vaccination. Study-level results: There was a possibility that FACS-sorted repertoires contained abundant clonotypes contaminating from the bulk population.

TCR cDNA was made by 5'RACE template switching, adding a universal primer site and UMIs. One entry per CDR3 protein, called by TCRdb with MiXCR from the 5' RACE reads. The sample has a few hundred thousand distinct CDR3 sequences, roughly a sixth seen once; the top ten hold 15% to 20%. This TCR was recovered from a man between 18 and 29 years old who received the YFV17D yellow fever vaccine. Here the sequenced sample was PBMCs, taken before the yellow fever booster vaccination. The chain carries TRBV12-3 or TRBV12-4 and TRBJ2-7; D is perhaps TRBD1 or TRBD2 (5 bases each). The CDR3, as DNA: TGTGCCAGCAGTTTGGGGCAGGACTTATACGAGCAGTACTTC. As protein: CASSLGQDLYEQYF.